These T cell receptor beta chains were read from a single sample in a study of blood T cell repertoires in COVID-19. The data were produced by immunoSEQ multiplex PCR, yet TCRdb's version contains in-frame clones alone and is incomplete. Among around 200,000 clones, more than 75% were seen once, and the ten largest hold about 0.95%. The sequencing input was peripheral blood. The receptors derive from a woman aged 18 to 35 who had recovered from COVID-19. CDR3s include the opening cysteine and the closing phenylalanine or tryptophan. Each record gives: clone size, V gene, D gene, J gene, CDR3 DNA, CDR3 protein. A D gene is named only where the DNA matches it firmly. Expanded clones are given a class, and other clones once, few, many or no size at all.

.	TRBV19	TRBD1	TRBJ2-6	TGTGCCAGTAGAATTACCGGGACAGGGGGCTTGATCTTC	CASRITGTGGLIF
.	TRBV9	TRBD2	TRBJ2-1	TGTGCCAGCAGCGTATTTGCGGGAGGGGTCGATGAGCAGTTCTTC	CASSVFAGGVDEQFF
.	TRBV7-3	.	TRBJ2-1	TGTGCCAGCAGCGACCAAAAAGGGGCGTCGGTAGTATACAATGAGCAGTTCTTC	CASSDQKGASVVYNEQFF
.	TRBV29-1	TRBD1	TRBJ2-1	TGCAGCGTTGAGGGGGTCAGGGGGCTAGCGAGCTCCTACAATGAGCAGTTCTTC	CSVEGVRGLASSYNEQFF
few	TRBV4-1	TRBD2	TRBJ2-3	TGCGCCAGCAGCCAAGTTTTTCCTAGCGGGAGCGAGGATACGCAGTATTTT	CASSQVFPSGSEDTQYF
once	TRBV4-3	.	TRBJ1-2	TGCGCCAGCAGCCAAGATCCGGGGTACTATGGCTACACCTTC	CASSQDPGYYGYTF
.	TRBV6-2/TRBV6-3	.	TRBJ2-7	TGTGCCAGCAGTCAAGGGGGATTACTCTACGAGCAGTACTTC	CASSQGGLLYEQYF
.	TRBV9	TRBD2	TRBJ2-1	TGTGCCAGCAGCGTTAGCGGGAGTCCCAATAATGAGCAGTTCTTC	CASSVSGSPNNEQFF
.	TRBV12-3/TRBV12-4	.	TRBJ1-5	TGTGCCAGCAGTTTTACCGGGCCCCAGCATTTT	CASSFTGPQHF
once	TRBV15	TRBD1	TRBJ2-1	TGTGCCACCAGCAGAGATAAGGCAGGGGGCCTAGATGAGCAGTTCTTC	CATSRDKAGGLDEQFF
.	TRBV6-6	TRBD2	TRBJ2-3	TGTGCCAGCAGTCGGTCGACTAGCGGGAGCACAGATACGCAGTATTTT	CASSRSTSGSTDTQYF
.	TRBV25-1	TRBD1	TRBJ1-1	TGTGCCAGCAGTGACGGGGACAGGGCTTTCCGGAACACTGAAGCTTTCTTT	CASSDGDRAFRNTEAFF
.	TRBV19	.	TRBJ2-2	TGTGCCAGTAGTATCTGGGCAGGGTTCGAAGGGGGGGAGCTGTTTTTT	CASSIWAGFEGGELFF
.	TRBV18	TRBD1	TRBJ2-2	TGTGCCAGCTCACCAGGGACAGGGGGCACCGGGGAGCTGTTTTTT	CASSPGTGGTGELFF
once	TRBV7-2	TRBD1	TRBJ1-5	TGTGCCAGCAGCTCAGACAGGGGGCGGAATCAGCCCCAGCATTTT	CASSSDRGRNQPQHF
.	TRBV5-6	TRBD1	TRBJ1-6	TGTGCCAGCAGCTTTGCTCCCGGGACAGCCAATTCACCCCTCCACTTT	CASSFAPGTANSPLHF
.	TRBV6-2/TRBV6-3	.	TRBJ2-5	TGTGCCAGCAGCTATGACAGACAAGAGACCCAGTACTTC	CASSYDRQETQYF
few	TRBV18	.	TRBJ1-1	TGTGCCAGCTCACCACTTCAGGGGACTGAAGCTTTCTTT	CASSPLQGTEAFF
few	TRBV5-6	TRBD1	TRBJ2-5	TGTGCCAGCAGATTGGGACAGCTACAAGAGACCCAGTACTTC	CASRLGQLQETQYF
few	TRBV6-2/TRBV6-3	TRBD2	TRBJ2-1	TGTGCCAGCAGTGCTACTAGCGGGGGGTCCCCTCGCAATGAGCAGTTCTTC	CASSATSGGSPRNEQFF
once	TRBV7-8	TRBD2	TRBJ2-2	TGTGCCAGTGGGGGACTAGCATACAAAACCGGGGAGCTGTTTTTT	CASGGLAYKTGELFF
.	TRBV5-1	TRBD2	TRBJ2-1	TGCGCCAGCAGCACGGAGGCGTCTCTAGCGGGGGACGAGCAGTTCTTC	CASSTEASLAGDEQFF
.	TRBV4-1	TRBD2	TRBJ2-1	TGCGCCAGCAGCCAAAGCGGGGTCGAGCAGTTCTTC	CASSQSGVEQFF
.	TRBV4-3	TRBD1	TRBJ1-4	TGCGCCAGCAGCCAAGTACTTGACAGGGGGGATGAAAAACTGTTTTTT	CASSQVLDRGDEKLFF
.	TRBV7-3	.	TRBJ2-3	TGTGCCAGCAGCTTAAACGTGGGTAGCTTCGATACGCAGTATTTT	CASSLNVGSFDTQYF
.	TRBV10-3	.	TRBJ1-2	TGTGCCATCAGTGGACTAGGGGGCTACACCTTC	CAISGLGGYTF
.	TRBV6-5	TRBD1	TRBJ1-4	TGTGCCAGCAGTAACGTGGGACAGGGGACTGAAAAACTGTTTTTT	CASSNVGQGTEKLFF
.	TRBV24-1	.	TRBJ1-1	TGTGCCACCAGTGGCGGCGGGGTCCCTGAAGCTTTCTTT	CATSGGGVPEAFF
.	TRBV19	TRBD2	TRBJ2-5	TGTGCCAGTAGTAAACTAGCGGGAGGGGAGCGTCAAGAGACCCAGTACTTC	CASSKLAGGERQETQYF
.	TRBV11-2	.	TRBJ1-3	TGTGCCAGCAGCCCTGGGCAATCTGGAAACACCATATATTTT	CASSPGQSGNTIYF
.	TRBV7-3	TRBD2	TRBJ2-1	TGTGCCAGCAGCTTATACCTAGCGGGAGTTGGTGAGCAGTTCTTC	CASSLYLAGVGEQFF
.	TRBV19	.	TRBJ1-6	TGTGCCAGTAAGCGACACGGTCTTGAAGGGAGTTCACCCCTCCACTTT	CASKRHGLEGSSPLHF
.	TRBV2	.	TRBJ2-5	TGTGCCAGCACCGGCCAAGAGACCCAGTACTTC	CASTGQETQYF
.	TRBV9	.	TRBJ2-1	TGTGCCAGCAGCGTAGTAGTGGGAGAGCATAATGAGCAGTTCTTC	CASSVVVGEHNEQFF
.	TRBV7-9	.	TRBJ1-6	TGTGCCAGCAGCTTTGACAGCTATAATTCACCCCTCCACTTT	CASSFDSYNSPLHF
.	TRBV3-1/TRBV3-2	.	TRBJ2-3	TGTGCCAGCAGCCATTCGATTACAGGGTCGCAGTATTTT	CASSHSITGSQYF
few	TRBV3-1/TRBV3-2	.	TRBJ1-5	TGTGCCAGCTCTTGGGGGCTAGTGGGTAGCAATCAGCCCCAGCATTTT	CASSWGLVGSNQPQHF
.	TRBV18	.	TRBJ2-2	TGTGCCAGCTCACCCCCAAACACCGGGGAGCTGTTTTTT	CASSPPNTGELFF
once	TRBV24-1	TRBD2	TRBJ2-1	TGTGCCACCAGTGATTATCTAGCGGGAGGGCCGAATGAGCAGTTCTTC	CATSDYLAGGPNEQFF
.	TRBV24-1	.	TRBJ2-3	TGTGCCACCAGTGCTTTGTCTAGCACAGATACGCAGTATTTT	CATSALSSTDTQYF
.	TRBV18	.	TRBJ2-3	TGTGCCAGCAAATCGTCGTCAGGGATCACAGATACGCAGTATTTT	CASKSSSGITDTQYF
.	TRBV4-1	TRBD1	TRBJ1-2	TGCGCCAGCAGCCGACTAACAGGGGGGGGAAACTATGGCTACACCTTC	CASSRLTGGGNYGYTF
.	TRBV7-2	.	TRBJ1-6	TGTGCCAGCAGTCTAACAGGCGAGAATTCACCCCTCCACTTT	CASSLTGENSPLHF
.	TRBV24-1	.	TRBJ2-2	TGTGCCACCAGTGACGACAGGAGGAACACCGGGGAGCTGTTTTTT	CATSDDRRNTGELFF
.	TRBV19	TRBD2	TRBJ2-1	TGTGCCAGTACAACCGGGACTAGCGGCTACAATGAGCAGTTCTTC	CASTTGTSGYNEQFF
.	TRBV6-4	TRBD2	TRBJ2-3	TGTGCCAGCAGTAGACTAGCGGGAGCTACAGATACGCAGTATTTT	CASSRLAGATDTQYF
.	TRBV5-1	TRBD2	TRBJ2-3	TGCGCCAGCAGCTTGGAGCTAGCGGGGGGCGGAGATACGCAGTATTTT	CASSLELAGGGDTQYF
.	TRBV29-1	.	TRBJ1-1	TGCAGCGCCGTGACAGATTTGAACACTGAAGCTTTCTTT	CSAVTDLNTEAFF
few	TRBV19	TRBD1	TRBJ1-1	TGTGCCAGTAGCCGTAGGGGGCCGAACACTGAAGCTTTCTTT	CASSRRGPNTEAFF
.	TRBV5-1	.	TRBJ2-3	TGCGCCAGCAGCTTCGGGTTTAGGGGTAGCACAGATACGCAGTATTTT	CASSFGFRGSTDTQYF
.	TRBV6-6	.	TRBJ2-3	TGTGCCAGCAGCAACCTACAGGGAGGCACAGATACGCAGTATTTT	CASSNLQGGTDTQYF
.	TRBV7-2	.	TRBJ1-2	TGTGCCAGCAGCGCCAGACTGGTTAGATATGGCTACACCTTC	CASSARLVRYGYTF
.	TRBV5-1	TRBD1	TRBJ2-4	TGCGCCAGCAGCCTCGGGACAGGGAAGGTTTCCAAAAACATTCAGTACTTC	CASSLGTGKVSKNIQYF
.	TRBV7-2	TRBD2	TRBJ2-2	TGTGCCAGCAGCTTTCTAGCGGGAGGGTTAGCCGGGGAGCTGTTTTTT	CASSFLAGGLAGELFF
.	TRBV27	TRBD1	TRBJ1-6	TGTGCCAGCAGTTCCGGGACAGTATATTCACCCCTCCACTTT	CASSSGTVYSPLHF
.	TRBV11-2	.	TRBJ1-2	TGTGCCAGCAGCCGAGATCTAGACGTGTATGGCTACACCTTC	CASSRDLDVYGYTF
.	TRBV4-2	.	TRBJ2-1	TGTGCCAGCAGCCATCCGGGATCCCAGCTGTTCTTC	CASSHPGSQLFF
.	TRBV5-4	.	TRBJ1-4	TGTGCCAGCAGCTCTTTTGAGGGTGCAACTAATGAAAAACTGTTTTTT	CASSSFEGATNEKLFF
.	TRBV24-1	TRBD1	TRBJ2-7	TGTGCCACCAGTGCCGTACAGGGGAAGGAGCAGTACTTC	CATSAVQGKEQYF
.	TRBV4-1	.	TRBJ2-7	TGCGCCAGCAGCCAACTCCGAGGGCGGGACTACGAGCAGTACTTC	CASSQLRGRDYEQYF